This note documents a single T cell receptor (beta chain) sequence. The sample belongs to a study of T cells expressing NK-cell markers. The CDR3 is made up of 18 amino acids. TCRdb reanalyzed the 5' RACE reads, giving one entry per CDR3 protein sequence and no DNA. The listing contains just under 150,000 distinct CDR3 sequences. Sequenced: blood T cells: a sorted CD56 or NKG2C T cell subset, CD4+ or CD8+ T cells, or bulk PBMC T cells (not recorded which). This chain joins TRBV12-3 or TRBV12-4 and TRBJ2-7; the TCRdb call, TRBD2, lacks DNA for checking. This TCR was recovered from a man aged 18 to 29 in good health. CDR3 sequence: CASKIGGTGTSPPYDQYF.